This T cell receptor (beta chain) is drawn from a study of early T cells in non-severe SARS-CoV-2 infection. The TCR library protocol was used to attach unique molecular identifiers. These identifiers were attached to individual cDNA molecules. TCRdb passed the 5' RACE reads through MiXCR, listing each CDR3 protein once. The sample contains about 80,000 distinct CDR3 sequences, more than 10% of which appear only once. Trimming removed 5 bases from V and 1 base from J; junction bases left unmatched: 5. This CDR3 has 15 residues. This clonotype has a handful of counts. The origin of this receptor is an adult who was a healthcare worker with PCR-confirmed SARS-CoV-2 infection or an uninfected control (not recorded which). The donor label of this sample is uncertain. The V gene is TRBV12-3 or TRBV12-4, the J gene TRBJ2-3; 8 nucleotides match TRBD2. This material consisted of whole blood, taken at baseline. CDR3 nucleotide sequence: TGTGCCAGCAGTCCCAGCGGGGGACGCACAGATACGCAGTATTTT. Translation: CASSPSGGRTDTQYF.